Each of the 8 T cell receptor beta chains below was sequenced from the same sample in a study of T cells in Graves' hyperthyroidism and ophthalmopathy. Authors of the study amplified TCR beta CDR3 regions from RNA transcripts. First-round RT-PCR targeting the TCR CDR3 was performed with the HTBI primer set. MiXCR, applied by TCRdb to the multiplex PCR reads, yields one record per CDR3 protein. This sample carries approximately 400,000 distinct CDR3 sequences, 15% to 19% of them seen once, and the ten largest clones take less than 15%. Sequenced material: blood. The receptor source for this set is a woman aged 18-29 years with Graves' hyperthyroidism.

Concerning this clonotype: A single base separates this from a much larger clone, so it may be a read error. This chain uses TRBV5-1 with TRBJ2-1, with 7 bases that match TRBD2. This CDR3 region has 14 residues. Germline V gene data show CDR1 as SGHRS and CDR2 as YFSETQ. V dropped 2 bases and J dropped 8; count of bases not matched to a gene: 7. This CDR3 is CASSFGREKYEQFF. The CDR3 DNA follows: TGCGCCAGCAGCTTTGGGCGGGAGAAGTATGAGCAGTTCTTC.

The genes are TRBV7-8 and TRBJ2-2, with D uncertain. CDR3 length: 15 residues. Germline CDR1 reads SGHVS; CDR2 reads FQNEAQ. Trimming pared 1 base from V and 4 bases from J, leaving 10 bases between. CDR3 nucleotides: TGTGCCAGCAGCTTAGAAGGCTGGGGCACCGGGGAGCTGTTTTTT. Translation gives CASSLEGWGTGELFF.

This clonotype occurred many times. The chain has TRBV20-1 and TRBJ2-3, with TRBD2 identical over 12 bases. CDR3 length: 16 residues. Germline CDR1 is DFQATT and CDR2 is SNEGSKA (reference sequence). V lost 4 bases to trimming and J lost 2 bases; unmatched junction nucleotides: 7. The CDR3 DNA is TGCAGTGCTATTTCCCGACTAGCGGGGGTCACAGATACGCAGTATTTT. This codes for CSAISRLAGVTDTQYF.

J is TRBJ2-3 and V is TRBV20-1; 12 bases line up with TRBD2. The CDR3 has 14 amino acids. Germline V gene sequence: CDR1 DFQATT, CDR2 SNEGSKA (reference sequence). Unmatched junction bases numbered 4, after V lost 5 bases and J lost 4 bases. The CDR3 nucleotides are TGCAGTGCTCTAGCGGGAGGGCCCGCAGATACGCAGTATTTT. This encodes CSALAGGPADTQYF.

This clonotype was counted many times. The rearrangement joins TRBV20-1 to TRBJ2-7; maybe TRBD2 (5 bases). This CDR3 is built from 15 residues. Germline CDR1 is DFQATT and CDR2 is SNEGSKA (reference sequence). V lost 0 bases and J 5 bases, leaving 17 bases between the germline ends. The CDR3 reads CSARDRVGASHEQYF. CDR3 coding DNA: TGCAGTGCTAGAGATCGGGTGGGAGCTTCCCACGAGCAGTACTTC.

The chain couples TRBV5-5 to TRBJ2-1; 7 bases agree with TRBD1. The trim removed 5 bases at V and 7 bases at J, leaving 15 bases unmatched. This CDR3 has 16 residues. The germline CDR1 and CDR2 sequences are SGHKS and YYEKEE (reference sequence). In nucleotides, the CDR3 is TGTGCCAGCAGTCACCGGACAGGACCCCAGAGAAATGAGCAGTTCTTC. Translation: CASSHRTGPQRNEQFF.

The J gene is TRBJ2-1, the V gene TRBV5-6; 8 bases align to TRBD2. Germline CDR1 is SGHDT and CDR2 is YYEEEE. This CDR3 region has 18 residues. Germline trimming cut 0 bases from V and 4 bases from J; bases unmatched to any gene: 12. The CDR3 nucleotides read TGTGCCAGCAGCTTGGGCCCGCGGGGGGCAATCCTATACAATGAGCAGTTCTTC. This sequence encodes CASSLGPRGAILYNEQFF.

The chain couples TRBV20-1 to TRBJ1-6; D might be TRBD1 (6 bases). Trimming left V 1 base short and J 10 bases short, with 20 bases between. Looked up from germline, CDR1 is DFQATT and CDR2 is SNEGSKA (reference sequence). The CDR3 extends over 16 amino acids. The chain's CDR3 is CSARADRDNWWSPLHF. The CDR3 DNA reads TGCAGTGCTAGAGCTGACCGGGACAACTGGTGGTCACCCCTCCACTTT.